The entry that follows covers one TCR beta chain sequence. The entry originates in a study of blood T cells in healthy people across ages. A sample-barcoded 5' primer and a J-beta primer mix were used in a second PCR of about 7 to 11 cycles. Each CDR3 protein is one row after TCRdb ran MiXCR on the 5' RACE reads. The sample lists about 1 million distinct CDR3 sequences, 20% to 25% seen once, with approximately 0.71% in the top ten. This sample was also put to use in a study of T cells of mothers and their children.

The specimen was blood. The receptor was derived from a girl aged 2 to 9 in good health.

The CDR3 sequence is CASRVREVGIYEQYF. The CDR3 nucleotides read TGTGCCAGCAGAGTGAGGGAGGTTGGGATCTACGAGCAGTACTTC. The J gene is TRBJ2-7, the V gene TRBV6-1; maybe TRBD2 (6 bases). CDR3 length equals 15 residues. Germline CDR1 and CDR2: MNHNS and SASEGT. V was trimmed by 6 bases and J by 3 bases, leaving 18 bases between them.